The 4 T cell receptor beta chains below were found in one sample sequenced in a study of beta chain features in type 1 diabetes. Since all of the isolated RNA was reverse transcribed, expressed TCRB transcripts were what got sequenced. Profiling relied on immunoSEQ multiplex PCR, and the TCRdb table lists in-frame clones only, not all of them. The sample contains about 350,000 clones, roughly 21% of which appear only once. Sequenced sample: naive CD4+ T cells from blood. These receptors were taken from a woman between 18 and 29 years old in good health.

The chain links TRBV5-1 to TRBJ2-1; 10 nucleotides align to TRBD1. CDR3 length: 17 residues. Unmatched junction bases numbered 10, after V lost 1 base and J lost 6 bases. The germline V gene has CDR1 SGHRS and CDR2 YFSETQ. The CDR3 spells CASSLSGGTGDVNEQFF. DNA for the CDR3: TGCGCCAGCAGCTTGAGCGGCGGGACAGGGGATGTCAATGAGCAGTTCTTC. Filled out from reference TRBV5-1 and TRBJ2-1, the complete variable domain reads KAGVTQTPRYLIKTRGQQVTLSCSPISGHRSVSWYQQTPGQGLQFLFEYFSETQRNKGNFPGRFSGRQFSNSRSEMNVSTLELGDSALYLCASSLSGGTGDVNEQFFGPGTRLTVL.

The CDR3 DNA sequence: TGTGCCAGCTCACCACCGGCAGGATCAGGGCAGTATTTT. Translated: CASSPPAGSGQYF. The V call is TRBV18, the J call TRBJ2-3; D is unclear. Trimming shortened V by 0 bases and J by 11 bases, and 12 bases separated the two germline ends. This CDR3 has 13 amino acids. Germline assignment: CDR1 KGHSH and CDR2 LQKENI.

The sample holds a few counts of this clone. The rearrangement uses TRBV5-1 and TRBJ2-5; TRBD2 matches 8 bases. Germline loops: CDR1 SGHRS, CDR2 YFSETQ. Trimming at V came to 1 base and at J to 5 bases, leaving 10 bases not matched to a gene. The CDR3 loop spans 16 amino acids. DNA for the CDR3: TGCGCCAGCAGCTTGAGTCGGGGGGGCCTAGGTGAGACCCAGTACTTC. Residues: CASSLSRGGLGETQYF.

This clone appeared a few times. The J gene is TRBJ2-5, the V gene TRBV7-9, with 9 positions matching TRBD1. V was pared by 5 bases and J by 4 bases, with 5 bases of the junction left unmatched. Germline values: CDR1 SEHNR, CDR2 FQNEAQ (reference sequence). The length of the CDR3 is 14 residues. The CDR3 nucleotides read TGTGCCAGCAGCCTCGGGACAGGGTTAGAGACCCAGTACTTC. Its protein is CASSLGTGLETQYF. The full variable domain, its missing parts supplied by reference TRBV7-9 and TRBJ2-5, is DTGVSQNPRHKITKRGQNVTFRCDPISEHNRLYWYRQTLGQGPEFLTYFQNEAQLEKSRLLSDRFSAERPKGSFSTLEIQRTEQGDSAMYLCASSLGTGLETQYFGPGTRLLVL.